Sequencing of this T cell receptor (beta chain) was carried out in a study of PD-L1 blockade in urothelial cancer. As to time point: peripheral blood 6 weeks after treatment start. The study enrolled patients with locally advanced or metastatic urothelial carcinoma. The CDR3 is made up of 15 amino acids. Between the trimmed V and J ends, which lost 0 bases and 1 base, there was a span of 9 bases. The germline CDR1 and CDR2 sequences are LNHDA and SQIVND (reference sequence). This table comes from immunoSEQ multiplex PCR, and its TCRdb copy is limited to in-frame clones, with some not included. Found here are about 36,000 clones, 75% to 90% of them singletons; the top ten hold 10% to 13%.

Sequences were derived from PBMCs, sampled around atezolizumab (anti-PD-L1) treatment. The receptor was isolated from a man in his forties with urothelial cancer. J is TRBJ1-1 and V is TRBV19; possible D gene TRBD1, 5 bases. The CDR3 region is CASSIEGLTNTEAFF. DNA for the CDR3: TGTGCCAGTAGTATAGAGGGACTCACGAACACTGAAGCTTTCTTT.